This entry lists 28 T cell receptor beta chains sequenced from one sample in a study of blood T cell repertoires in COVID-19. Using immunoSEQ multiplex PCR, the repertoire was profiled, and TCRdb retains in-frame clones only, with some absent. The sample holds 85,000 to 130,000 clones, just over 90% seen once. The sequenced sample consisted of peripheral blood. All receptors derive from a man aged 55 to 70 with acute or convalescent COVID-19.

This clone was recorded once. The chain has TRBV2 and TRBJ2-5; 8 bases agree with TRBD2. Germline V gives CDR1 SNHLY, CDR2 FYNNEI. CDR3 size: 15 residues. V dropped 7 bases and J dropped 0; count of bases not matched to a gene: 7. The CDR3 is CASTPRGGYQETQYF. For the CDR3, the DNA is TGTGCCAGCACCCCCCGGGGGGGCTACCAAGAGACCCAGTACTTC. The full variable domain, with the rest looked up from reference TRBV2 and TRBJ2-5, is EPEVTQTPSHQVTQMGQEVILRCVPISNHLYFYWYRQILGQKVEFLVSFYNNEISEKSEIFDDQFSVERPDGSNFTLKIRSTKLEDSAMYFCASTPRGGYQETQYFGPGTRLLVL.

The J gene is TRBJ2-2, the V gene TRBV6-5, with D perhaps matching TRBD2 (6 bases). Germline assignment: CDR1 MNHEY and CDR2 SVGAGI. Trimming stripped 10 bases from V and 4 bases from J, with 13 bases between. This CDR3 has 13 residues. CDR3 protein: CAISPGSTGELFF. CDR3 DNA: TGTGCCATATCGCCCGGGAGCACCGGGGAGCTGTTTTTT.

The gene calls are TRBV7-3 and TRBJ2-2; 8 bases are shared with TRBD2. V was clipped by 5 bases and J by 1 base; unmatched bases: 18. CDR3 length: 20 residues. CDR1 is SGHTA, CDR2 FQGTGA, per germline. This chain's CDR3 is CASSRRGASGSVVNTGELFF. CDR3 sequence (DNA): TGTGCCAGCAGCCGACGGGGGGCGAGCGGGAGTGTAGTGAACACCGGGGAGCTGTTTTTT.

The rearrangement links TRBV28 to TRBJ2-1; D is ambiguous. Germline V gives CDR1 MDHEN, CDR2 SYDVKM. V lost 7 bases, J lost 4 bases, and 8 bases lay in between. The CDR3 extends over 12 amino acids. In DNA form, the CDR3 reads TGTGCCAGCACTTCCCTTTACAATGAGCAGTTCTTC. Its translation: CASTSLYNEQFF. The full variable domain, with the rest looked up from reference TRBV28 and TRBJ2-1, is DVKVTQSSRYLVKRTGEKVFLECVQDMDHENMFWYRQDPGLGLRLIYFSYDVKMKEKGDIPEGYSVSREKKERFSLILESASTNQTSMYLCASTSLYNEQFFGPGTRLTVL.

This chain joins TRBV5-8 and TRBJ1-1; D not certain. V lost 1 base and J lost 1, with 8 bases in between. The CDR3 consists of 14 residues. Germline V CDR1 and CDR2: SGHTS, YDEGEE. Written as DNA, the CDR3 is TGTGCCAGCAGCTTGTTTCCAGAGAACACTGAAGCTTTCTTT. Its protein is CASSLFPENTEAFF.

This rearrangement joins TRBV24-1 to TRBJ2-1; 10 bases fit TRBD1. After removal of 3 bases from V and 8 bases from J, the junction contained 6 bases not matched to a gene. CDR1 and CDR2 from the germline V gene are KGHDR and SFDVKD. The CDR3 totals 15 residues. The CDR3 region is CATSDDGQGGDEQFF. The CDR3 nucleotides are TGTGCCACCAGTGATGATGGACAGGGGGGGGATGAGCAGTTCTTC.

This chain's CDR3 is CASSLDRGANSPLHF. CDR3 nucleotides: TGCGCCAGCAGCTTGGATCGGGGGGCAAATTCACCCCTCCACTTT. The chain is built from TRBV5-1 and TRBJ1-6; D possibly corresponds to TRBD1 (6 bases). V lost 0 bases, J lost 7 bases, and 11 bases lay in between. This CDR3 has 15 amino acids. Looked up from germline, CDR1 is SGHRS and CDR2 is YFSETQ. Complete variable domain (other parts from reference TRBV5-1 and TRBJ1-6): KAGVTQTPRYLIKTRGQQVTLSCSPISGHRSVSWYQQTPGQGLQFLFEYFSETQRNKGNFPGRFSGRQFSNSRSEMNVSTLELGDSALYLCASSLDRGANSPLHFGNGTRLTVT.

The rearrangement links TRBV27 to TRBJ2-3; TRBD2 agrees at 14 bases. Germline CDR1 is MNHEY and CDR2 is SMNVEV (reference sequence). V gave up 5 bases and J gave up 0 bases; unmatched junction bases: 16. The CDR3 runs to 21 residues. CDR3 bases: TGTGCCAGCAGTCCACAAGGGACTAGCGGGAGAATCCCCACTAGCACAGATACGCAGTATTTT. Translating gives CASSPQGTSGRIPTSTDTQYF.

V is TRBV5-6 and J is TRBJ2-1, with 7 bases aligning to TRBD2. Germline CDR1 SGHDT, CDR2 YYEEEE. This CDR3 spans 19 amino acids. Trimming at V came to 3 bases and at J to 8 bases, leaving 23 bases not matched to a gene. CDR3 residues: CASSSMERGAASIGYEQFF. CDR3 sequence (DNA): TGTGCCAGCAGCTCGATGGAGCGGGGAGCAGCCTCAATTGGGTATGAGCAGTTCTTC.

The V and J genes are TRBV25-1 and TRBJ1-2, with TRBD1 matching 7 bases. Germline V lookup: CDR1 MGHDK, CDR2 SYGVNS. Trimming removed 6 bases from V and 2 bases from J; junction bases left unmatched: 6. The CDR3 runs 14 residues. Here the CDR3 DNA reads TGTGCCAGCAGCGAAAGGGGGCGCAACTATGGCTACACCTTC. Residues: CASSERGRNYGYTF.

The chain links TRBV25-1 to TRBJ2-1; 10 nucleotides match TRBD2. V shed 8 bases, J shed 4 bases, and the junction held 5 bases outside the gene matches. The CDR3 extends over 14 amino acids. The germline V gene has CDR1 MGHDK and CDR2 SYGVNS. DNA of the CDR3: TGTGCCAGCCAAGGACTAGCGGTATACAATGAGCAGTTCTTC. The encoded protein is CASQGLAVYNEQFF.

This rearrangement joins TRBV21-1 to TRBJ2-7; the table gives TRBD1 as D, unverified against the DNA. TRBV21-1 is annotated as a pseudogene. The CDR3 length is 15 residues. The CDR3 nucleotides read TGTGCCAGCAGTCGAGGGGACAGGAGCTCCTACGAGCAGTACGTC. Translation: CASSRGDRSSYEQYV.

The V call is TRBV6-5, the J call TRBJ1-1, with D unclear. Trimming took 0 bases from V and 2 from J, leaving 7 bases between them. The germline V gene encodes CDR1 MNHEY and CDR2 SVGAGI. This CDR3 is built from 14 residues. In DNA form, the CDR3 reads TGTGCCAGCAGTTACTCCGAGGGCAACACTGAAGCTTTCTTT. Its translation is CASSYSEGNTEAFF.

V gene TRBV5-4 combines with J gene TRBJ2-5; 9 nucleotides align to TRBD1. The junction had 7 bases not matched to a gene; V was cut back by 4 bases and J by 3 bases. Germline CDR1 reads SGHNT; CDR2 reads YYREEE (reference sequence). The CDR3 loop spans 15 amino acids. The CDR3 DNA reads as TGTGCCAGCAGCCCAATACGGACAGGGGAAGAGACCCAGTACTTC. Amino acids: CASSPIRTGEETQYF.

A few counts support this clone. V and J are TRBV18 and TRBJ2-1; the D is unclear. This CDR3 has 15 amino acids. CDR1 is KGHSH, CDR2 LQKENI, per germline. Trimming removed 3 bases from V and 7 bases from J, with 16 bases in between. The CDR3 DNA reads TGTGCCAGCTCACCGGCGGTGCTGGTGAGTAATGAGCAGTTCTTC. It translates to CASSPAVLVSNEQFF.

The chain carries TRBV3-1 (or the pseudogene TRBV3-2) and TRBJ1-6, with a weak D call TRBD1 (6 bases). The CDR3 has 13 residues. Trimming pared 1 base from V and 14 bases from J, leaving 12 bases between. CDR1 is LGHDT, CDR2 YNNKEL, per germline (reference sequence). This chain's CDR3 is CASSQVGGAALHF. CDR3 coding DNA: TGTGCCAGCAGCCAAGTTGGGGGGGCCGCCCTCCACTTT.

This clone was observed once. The chain links TRBV30 to TRBJ2-2; the match to TRBD2 covers 8 bases. Per the germline V gene, CDR1 is GTSNPN and CDR2 is SVGIG (reference sequence). After removal of 3 bases from V and 4 bases from J, the junction contained 10 bases not matched to a gene. The CDR3 length is 16 residues. The CDR3 DNA is TGTGCCTGGAGGGGCGGGAGGATTGGGAGCACCGGGGAGCTGTTTTTT. This codes for CAWRGGRIGSTGELFF.

This rearrangement joins TRBV5-5 to TRBJ2-7; D may be TRBD1 (5 bases). CDR1 is SGHKS, CDR2 YYEKEE, per germline (reference sequence). V was pared by 0 bases and J by 5 bases, with 12 bases between. CDR3 size: 14 residues. CDR3 bases: TGTGCCAGCAGCTTGGTAGGGGATATCGACGAGCAGTACGTC. Translation: CASSLVGDIDEQYV.

V and J are TRBV12-3 or TRBV12-4 and TRBJ2-2; D call uncertain. Trimming removed 5 bases at V and 6 bases at J, with 4 bases between. The CDR3 totals 11 residues. CDR3 sequence: CASSQSGELFF. The DNA for the CDR3 is TGTGCCAGCAGTCAGTCCGGGGAGCTGTTTTTT.

The V and J genes are TRBV3-1 (or the pseudogene TRBV3-2) and TRBJ1-2, with 11 bases matching TRBD1. J was trimmed by 7 bases and V by 6 bases; bases with no gene match: 7. Germline CDR1 reads LGHDT; CDR2 reads YNNKEL (reference sequence). The CDR3 is 14 residues long. The CDR3 reads CASRLGQGVGGYTF. DNA for the CDR3: TGTGCCAGCAGACTGGGACAGGGGGTAGGTGGCTACACCTTC.

The chain uses TRBV7-8 and TRBJ2-4; 9 nucleotides line up with TRBD2. CDR1 and CDR2 (germline): SGHVS, FQNEAQ. Trimming at V came to 1 base and at J to 3 bases, leaving 4 bases not matched to a gene. This CDR3 region has 16 residues. In DNA, the CDR3 is TGTGCCAGCAGCTTAGGGGGCGGGAGGGACAAAAACATTCAGTACTTC. It yields the protein CASSLGGGRDKNIQYF.

V is TRBV27 and J is TRBJ2-1; 15 bases fit TRBD2. CDR1 and CDR2 from the germline V gene are MNHEY and SMNVEV (reference sequence). The CDR3 consists of 16 residues. V lost 0 bases, J lost 9 bases, and 3 bases stayed unmatched. The CDR3 region is CASSLSGLAGGGEQFF. The CDR3 DNA follows: TGTGCCAGCAGTTTATCGGGACTAGCGGGAGGAGGTGAGCAGTTCTTC.

This chain links TRBV28 with TRBJ2-7; 7 nucleotides line up with TRBD2. Per germline, CDR1 MDHEN and CDR2 SYDVKM. CDR3 length equals 15 residues. V shed 8 bases and J 0 bases; nucleotides not matched to a gene: 10. CDR3: CASQTGGTGSYEQYF. Written as DNA, the CDR3 is TGTGCCAGCCAAACCGGGGGGACCGGCTCCTACGAGCAGTACTTC.

This clone has just one count. The CDR3 loop is CASSLHLPGQGGNQPQHF. DNA for the CDR3: TGTGCCAGTAGTCTACATCTACCGGGACAGGGTGGCAATCAGCCCCAGCATTTT. This chain connects TRBV19 to TRBJ1-5, with TRBD1 matching over 9 bases. CDR1 is LNHDA, CDR2 SQIVND, per germline (reference sequence). This CDR3 is built from 18 residues. The V gene end was trimmed by 5 bases and the J gene end by 2 bases; junction bases not matched to a gene: 13.

A remark on this clone: The sample carries other DNA sequences with the same CDR3. The gene calls are TRBV6-5 and TRBJ2-7; the match to TRBD1 covers 7 bases. J gave up 3 bases and V 6 bases, and 2 bases lay outside the gene matches. The CDR3 has 12 amino acids. From germline, CDR1 is MNHEY and CDR2 SVGAGI. The CDR3 nucleotides are TGTGCCAGCAGCCGACAGGGCTACGAGCAGTACTTC. This codes for CASSRQGYEQYF.

J is TRBJ2-3 and V is TRBV10-3; 9 nucleotides line up with TRBD2. Losses at the gene ends were 6 bases for V and 1 base for J; bases not matched to a gene: 14. Germline assignment: CDR1 ENHRY and CDR2 SYGVKD. The CDR3 loop spans 18 amino acids. The CDR3 coding sequence is TGTGCCATCAGCCCTAGCGGGATGAACCCCGGGGGCACAGATACGCAGTATTTT. Protein: CAISPSGMNPGGTDTQYF.

The chain combines TRBV5-4 with TRBJ2-5; a weak D match, TRBD2 (6 bases). The length of the CDR3 is 14 residues. Germline loops: CDR1 SGHNT, CDR2 YYREEE (reference sequence). Trimming pared 4 bases from V and 4 bases from J, leaving 14 bases between. CDR3 sequence reads: CASSRNSGVETQYF. DNA for the CDR3: TGTGCCAGCAGCCGAAACTCGGGAGTAGAGACCCAGTACTTC. The full variable domain, completed using reference TRBV5-4 and TRBJ2-5, is ETGVTQSPTHLIKTRGQQVTLRCSSQSGHNTVSWYQQALGQGPQFIFQYYREEENGRGNFPPRFSGLQFPNYSSELNVNALELDDSALYLCASSRNSGVETQYFGPGTRLLVL.

This clone was counted a single time. V and J are TRBV7-3 and TRBJ1-6, with D possibly being TRBD1 (5 bases). V dropped 4 bases and J dropped 6 bases, with 7 bases sitting between them. Germline V gives CDR1 SGHTA, CDR2 FQGTGA. The CDR3 sequence is 13 residues long. CDR3 region: CASSSGLNSPLHF. The DNA for the CDR3 is TGTGCCAGCAGCTCGGGACTTAATTCACCCCTCCACTTT.